Listed below are T cell receptor beta chains from one sample, sequenced in a study of beta chain features in type 1 diabetes. Sequencing was performed with immunoSEQ multiplex PCR; in TCRdb, only in-frame clones are kept and a portion is missing. There are around 280,000 clones in the sample; about 8% occur only once, and more than 0.9% lies in the top ten. Sequenced input: central memory CD4+ T cells from blood. The source is a woman aged 18-35 years in good health. CDR3s leave out the opening cysteine and the closing phenylalanine or tryptophan. Each record gives: J gene, V gene, CDR3 protein.

TRBJ2-1 TRBV5-1 ASSHWDRDGNEQF
TRBJ2-5 TRBV7-9 ASSSTNRGETQY
TRBJ2-1 TRBV7-2 ASSQNGRPAF
TRBJ2-1 TRBV7-2 ASSSGQKYNEQF
TRBJ2-7 TRBV5-1 ASSSTSASYEQY
TRBJ1-1 TRBV7-6 ASSSDSNTEAF
TRBJ1-2 TRBV29-1 SVRVDHGYT
TRBJ2-2 TRBV4-1 ASRRTWNTGELF
TRBJ2-1 TRBV11-3 ASSFLTSGRNEQF
TRBJ1-2 TRBV5-6 ASSLGANYGYT
TRBJ2-1 TRBV6-5 ASSSSGTRTWEQF
TRBJ1-5 TRBV19 ASSPSGGYSNQPQH
TRBJ2-1 TRBV29-1 SVEGGRTYNEQF
TRBJ2-3 TRBV5-4 ASSVPDRGGVADTQY
TRBJ1-2 TRBV4-3 ASSQDGAGRGRYT
TRBJ1-2 TRBV7-9 ASSQVDNYGYT
TRBJ1-1 TRBV4-2 ASSQATGGNTEAF
TRBJ1-1 TRBV7-9 ASSLSGTVNTEAF
TRBJ1-2 TRBV6-5 ASRADRGGYYGYT
TRBJ2-7 TRBV18 ASSPAKYEQY
TRBJ2-6 TRBV18 ASSPPGFSGANVLT
TRBJ1-2 TRBV28 ASSFRDRVGFCT
TRBJ2-2 TRBV4-3 ASSQERDGLNTGELF
TRBJ2-6 TRBV4-2 ASSQARSGANVLT
TRBJ2-1 TRBV5-6 ASSRQWYNEQF
TRBJ2-1 TRBV27 ASRSPSAGGLGNEQF
TRBJ2-3 TRBV11-3 ASSLGLAGTQY